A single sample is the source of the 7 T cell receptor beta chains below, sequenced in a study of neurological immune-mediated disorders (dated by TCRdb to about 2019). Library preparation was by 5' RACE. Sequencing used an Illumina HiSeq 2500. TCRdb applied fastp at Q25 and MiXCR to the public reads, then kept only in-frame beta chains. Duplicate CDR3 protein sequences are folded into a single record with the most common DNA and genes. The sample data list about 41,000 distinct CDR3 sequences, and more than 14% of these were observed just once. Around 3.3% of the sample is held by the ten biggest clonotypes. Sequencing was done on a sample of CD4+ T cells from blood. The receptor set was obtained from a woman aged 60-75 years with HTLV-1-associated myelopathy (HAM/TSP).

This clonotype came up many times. CDR3 region: CASSLRTSGVSYEQYF. In nucleotides, the CDR3 is TGCGCCAGCAGCCTCAGGACTAGCGGGGTTTCCTACGAGCAGTACTTC. The chain is built from TRBV5-1 and TRBJ2-7, with TRBD2 identical over 12 bases. Looked up from germline, CDR1 is SGHRS and CDR2 is YFSETQ. V dropped 4 bases and J dropped 1; count of bases not matched to a gene: 6. The CDR3 runs to 16 residues. Full variable domain (rest looked up from reference TRBV5-1 and TRBJ2-7): KAGVTQTPRYLIKTRGQQVTLSCSPISGHRSVSWYQQTPGQGLQFLFEYFSETQRNKGNFPGRFSGRQFSNSRSEMNVSTLELGDSALYLCASSLRTSGVSYEQYFGPGTRLTVT.

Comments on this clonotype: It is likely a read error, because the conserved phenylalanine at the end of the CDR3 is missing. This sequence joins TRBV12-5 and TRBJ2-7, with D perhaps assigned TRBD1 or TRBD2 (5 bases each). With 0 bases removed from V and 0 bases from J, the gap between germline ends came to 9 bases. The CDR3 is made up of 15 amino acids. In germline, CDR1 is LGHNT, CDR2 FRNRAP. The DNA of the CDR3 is TGTGCTAGTGGTTTGGTACTAGGGGCCTCCTACGAGCAGTACTTA. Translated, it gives CASGLVLGASYEQYL.

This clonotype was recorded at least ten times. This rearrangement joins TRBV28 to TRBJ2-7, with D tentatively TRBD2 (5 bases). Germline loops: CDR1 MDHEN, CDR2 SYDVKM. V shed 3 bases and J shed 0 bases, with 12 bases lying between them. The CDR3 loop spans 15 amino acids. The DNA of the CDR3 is TGTGCCAGCAGTTTGAGTCTAGAGGGCTCCTACGAGCAGTACTTC. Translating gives CASSLSLEGSYEQYF.

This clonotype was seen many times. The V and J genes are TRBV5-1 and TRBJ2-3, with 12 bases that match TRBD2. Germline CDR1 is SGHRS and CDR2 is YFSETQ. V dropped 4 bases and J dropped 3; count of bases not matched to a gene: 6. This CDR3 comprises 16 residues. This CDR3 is CASSLATSGRTDTQYF. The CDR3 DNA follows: TGCGCCAGCAGCCTGGCAACTAGCGGGAGGACAGATACGCAGTATTTT. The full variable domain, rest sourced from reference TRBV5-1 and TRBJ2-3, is KAGVTQTPRYLIKTRGQQVTLSCSPISGHRSVSWYQQTPGQGLQFLFEYFSETQRNKGNFPGRFSGRQFSNSRSEMNVSTLELGDSALYLCASSLATSGRTDTQYFGPGTRLTVL.

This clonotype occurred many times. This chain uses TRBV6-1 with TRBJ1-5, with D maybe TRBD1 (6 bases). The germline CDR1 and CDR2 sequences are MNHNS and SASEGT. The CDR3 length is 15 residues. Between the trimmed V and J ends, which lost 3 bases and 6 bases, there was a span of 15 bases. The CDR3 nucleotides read TGTGCCAGCAGTGAGCAGGGGTTCGAGGGTCAGCCCCAGCATTTT. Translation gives CASSEQGFEGQPQHF.

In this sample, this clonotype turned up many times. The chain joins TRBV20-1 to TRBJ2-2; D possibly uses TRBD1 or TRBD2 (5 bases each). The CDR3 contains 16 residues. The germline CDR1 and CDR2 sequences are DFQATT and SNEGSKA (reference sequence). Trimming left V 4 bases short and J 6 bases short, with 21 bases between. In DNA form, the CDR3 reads TGCAGTGCTATTTCCAACATACCCTCGGGGCCCGGGGAGCTGTTTTTT. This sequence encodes CSAISNIPSGPGELFF.

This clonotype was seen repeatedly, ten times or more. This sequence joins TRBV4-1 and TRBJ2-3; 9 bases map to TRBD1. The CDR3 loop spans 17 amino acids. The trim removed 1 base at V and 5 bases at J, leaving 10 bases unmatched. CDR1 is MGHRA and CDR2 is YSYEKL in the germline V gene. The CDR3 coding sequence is TGCGCCAGCAGCCAAGTGGGGCGGGACAGGGCGTTAGATACGCAGTATTTT. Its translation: CASSQVGRDRALDTQYF.